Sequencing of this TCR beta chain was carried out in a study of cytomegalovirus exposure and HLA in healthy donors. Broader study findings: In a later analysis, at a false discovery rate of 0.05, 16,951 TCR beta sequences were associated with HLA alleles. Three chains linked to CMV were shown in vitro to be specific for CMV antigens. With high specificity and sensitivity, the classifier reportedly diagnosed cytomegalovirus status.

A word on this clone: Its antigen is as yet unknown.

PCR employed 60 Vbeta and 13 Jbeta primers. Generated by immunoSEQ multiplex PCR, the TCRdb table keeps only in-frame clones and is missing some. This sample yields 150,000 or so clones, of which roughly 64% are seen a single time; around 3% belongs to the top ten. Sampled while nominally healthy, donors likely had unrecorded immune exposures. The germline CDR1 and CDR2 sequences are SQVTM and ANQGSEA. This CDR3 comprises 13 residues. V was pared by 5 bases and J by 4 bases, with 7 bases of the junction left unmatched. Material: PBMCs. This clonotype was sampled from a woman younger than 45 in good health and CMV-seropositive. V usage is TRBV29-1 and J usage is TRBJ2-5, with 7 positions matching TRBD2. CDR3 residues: CSVKRTSGETQYF. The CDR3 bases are TGCAGCGTTAAAAGGACTAGTGGAGAGACCCAGTACTTC. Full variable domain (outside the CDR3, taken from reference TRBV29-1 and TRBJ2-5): SAVISQKPSRDICQRGTSLTIQCQVDSQVTMMFWYRQQPGQSLTLIATANQGSEATYESGFVIDKFPISRPNLTFSTLTVSNMSPEDSSIYLCSVKRTSGETQYFGPGTRLLVL.